What follows are 18 T cell receptor beta chains derived from one specimen sequenced in a study of beta chain features in type 1 diabetes. What these receptors recognize is not known. The entirety of the isolated RNA underwent reverse transcription, so expressed TCRB transcripts were sequenced. Data came from immunoSEQ multiplex PCR; TCRdb stores just in-frame clones and leaves some out. The repertoire holds about 740,000 clones, with over 10% as singletons. Study-level points and caveats: Moderate yet significant TCRB CDR3 shortening was seen in Type 1 diabetes patients in all four CD4+ subsets.

Source material: naive CD4+ T cells from blood. The receptors derive from a man aged 18 to 29 with type 1 diabetes.

This chain connects TRBV5-6 to TRBJ1-4; D may be TRBD1 (6 bases). There are 14 residues in the CDR3. V was clipped by 0 bases and J by 8 bases, with 11 bases between them. Germline V gene lookup returns CDR1 SGHDT and CDR2 YYEEEE. The CDR3 nucleotides read TGTGCCAGCAGCTTGGGGGACATACGCGAAAAACTGTTTTTT. Translated: CASSLGDIREKLFF.

This clone was counted only a few times. V usage is TRBV27 and J usage is TRBJ1-2; no reliable D call. Looked up from germline, CDR1 is MNHEY and CDR2 is SMNVEV (reference sequence). This CDR3 has 13 residues. Between the trimmed V and J ends, which lost 2 bases and 3 bases, there was a span of 7 bases. The CDR3 region has the DNA TGTGCCAGCAGTTTAGCCGTGGACTATGGCTACACCTTC. It yields the protein CASSLAVDYGYTF.

CDR3 DNA sequence: TGCAGCGTTGAAGATCTGGACAGGGGCTATGGCTACACCTTC. Protein sequence: CSVEDLDRGYGYTF. V usage is TRBV29-1 and J usage is TRBJ1-2, with 9 bases aligning to TRBD1. Germline V gene lookup returns CDR1 SQVTM and CDR2 ANQGSEA. CDR3 length: 14 residues. The ends lost 0 bases at V and 4 bases at J; junction bases unmatched: 3.

This clone was seen a few times. This sequence joins TRBV4-1 and TRBJ2-2, with TRBD2 matching over 9 bases. V shed 3 bases, J shed 3 bases, and the junction held 14 bases outside the gene matches. Germline assignment: CDR1 MGHRA and CDR2 YSYEKL. CDR3 length: 19 residues. In nucleotides, the CDR3 is TGCGCCAGCAGCCATCCTCTTGCTAGCGGGGACTGGGACACCGGGGAGCTGTTTTTT. It translates to CASSHPLASGDWDTGELFF.

This sequence joins TRBV25-1 and TRBJ1-1, with 7 bases that match TRBD1. Per the germline V gene, CDR1 is MGHDK and CDR2 is SYGVNS. This CDR3 comprises 13 residues. Germline trimming cut 4 bases from V and 4 bases from J; bases unmatched to any gene: 3. CDR3 bases: TGTGCCAGCAGTGGACAGGGAAGCACTGAAGCTTTCTTT. It codes for CASSGQGSTEAFF.

This chain connects TRBV11-2 to TRBJ2-3; 8 bases agree with TRBD1. After removal of 4 bases from V and 4 bases from J, the junction contained 7 bases not matched to a gene. CDR3 size: 15 residues. Germline lookup yields CDR1 SGHAT and CDR2 FQNNGV. CDR3 coding DNA: TGTGCCAGCAGCTCGACAGGACAGGGCCCAGATACGCAGTATTTT. This translates into CASSSTGQGPDTQYF. The entire variable domain, with the rest obtained from reference TRBV11-2 and TRBJ2-3, is as follows: EAGVAQSPRYKIIEKRQSVAFWCNPISGHATLYWYQQILGQGPKLLIQFQNNGVVDDSQLPKDRFSAERLKGVDSTLKIQPAKLEDSAVYLCASSSTGQGPDTQYFGPGTRLTVL.

This clone has more than one count but fewer than ten. The chain recombines TRBV10-3 with TRBJ2-7; maybe TRBD2 (5 bases). Germline V CDR1 and CDR2: ENHRY, SYGVKD. V gave up 6 bases and J gave up 4 bases, with 7 bases separating them. The CDR3 loop spans 11 amino acids. The CDR3 region has the DNA TGTGCCATCAGCGGACTTTACGAGCAGTACTTC. Its protein product is CAISGLYEQYF.

The table lists this clone with a count of one. The rearrangement uses TRBV11-1 and TRBJ1-2; D is unresolved. Germline CDR1 is SGHAT and CDR2 is FQDESV (reference sequence). V dropped 3 bases and J dropped 4 bases, with 6 bases sitting between them. The CDR3 contains 12 residues. The CDR3 DNA sequence: TGTGCCAGCAGCTTTGACACCTATGGCTACACCTTC. Protein: CASSFDTYGYTF.

V and J are TRBV6-6 and TRBJ2-7, with D possibly matching TRBD2 (6 bases). V was shortened by 6 bases and J by 3 bases, with 18 bases between the two germline ends. Germline CDR1 and CDR2: MNHNY and SVGAGI (reference sequence). The CDR3 extends over 15 amino acids. The CDR3 DNA reads as TGTGCCAGCAGGGGGCAGGGAGGTGGGGTCTACGAGCAGTACTTC. The encoded protein is CASRGQGGGVYEQYF.

The chain employs TRBV7-9 and TRBJ2-3; D is perhaps TRBD1 (6 bases). V lost 6 bases and J 2 bases, leaving 15 bases between the germline ends. Germline CDR1 reads SEHNR; CDR2 reads FQNEAQ (reference sequence). The CDR3 covers 15 residues. The CDR3 nucleotides read TGTGCCAGCAGAACTCCGGGACACCACACAGATACGCAGTATTTT. Amino acids: CASRTPGHHTDTQYF.

V and J are TRBV7-9 and TRBJ2-3, with 9 bases fitting TRBD2. The ends lost 5 bases at V and 2 bases at J; junction bases unmatched: 8. This CDR3 spans 16 amino acids. The V gene's germline CDR1 is SEHNR and CDR2 FQNEAQ (reference sequence). The DNA of the CDR3 is TGTGCCAGCAGCCTGTTAGCGGGGGAACCCACAGATACGCAGTATTTT. Its protein product is CASSLLAGEPTDTQYF.

The gene calls are TRBV7-7 and TRBJ2-5, with no clear D. CDR3 length: 15 residues. With 0 bases removed from V and 2 bases from J, the gap between germline ends came to 10 bases. Germline V lookup: CDR1 SSHAT, CDR2 FNYEAQ (reference sequence). The CDR3 DNA sequence: TGTGCCAGCAGCTTAGCGGGCCGGCAGCAAGAGACCCAGTACTTC. Protein sequence: CASSLAGRQQETQYF.

This clone was counted a few times. This chain links TRBV14 with TRBJ2-5; D is ambiguous. Trimming cost V 4 bases and J 0 bases, with 6 bases left between them. CDR3 length equals 13 residues. Germline CDR1 reads SGHDN; CDR2 reads FVKESK. The CDR3 region has the DNA TGTGCCAGCAGCCCCCGGGACCAAGAGACCCAGTACTTC. Translating gives CASSPRDQETQYF.

CDR3 sequence (DNA): TGTGCCAGTAGTCGACTGGGAAGTTACAATGAGCAGTTCTTC. This sequence encodes CASSRLGSYNEQFF. The chain couples TRBV19 to TRBJ2-1; D is unresolved. Germline V lookup: CDR1 LNHDA, CDR2 SQIVND (reference sequence). Trimming took 5 bases from V and 4 from J, leaving 12 bases between them. The CDR3 has 14 residues.

The V gene is TRBV20-1, the J gene TRBJ1-1; D is ambiguous. Germline V lookup: CDR1 DFQATT, CDR2 SNEGSKA (reference sequence). V was pared by 1 base and J by 7 bases, with 7 bases between. The CDR3 runs to 11 residues. The CDR3 sequence is CSARGSGEAFF. DNA of the CDR3: TGCAGTGCTAGAGGGTCGGGTGAAGCTTTCTTT.

This chain connects TRBV6-1 to TRBJ1-2; 7 positions match TRBD1. The V gene's germline CDR1 is MNHNS and CDR2 SASEGT. Trimming took 3 bases from V and 5 from J; bases not matched to a gene: 3. The CDR3 sequence is 13 residues long. CDR3 sequence: CASSDQGEYGYTF. The CDR3 DNA reads TGTGCCAGCAGTGATCAGGGGGAGTATGGCTACACCTTC.

The chain is built from TRBV30 and TRBJ2-3; D possibly corresponds to TRBD2 (6 bases). Trimming removed 0 bases at V and 2 bases at J, with 15 bases between. The germline gives CDR1 GTSNPN, CDR2 SVGIG (reference sequence). This CDR3 is 16 amino acids long. CDR3 nucleotides: TGTGCCTGGAGTGTAGGGCAGGGACTTATCACAGATACGCAGTATTTT. It translates to CAWSVGQGLITDTQYF.

This clone was seen more than once but under ten times. The V call is TRBV6-5, the J call TRBJ2-3, with D hard to call. Deletions cut 5 bases from V and 2 bases from J, with 11 bases between. In germline, CDR1 is MNHEY, CDR2 SVGAGI. The CDR3 contains 14 residues. The CDR3 bases are TGTGCCAGCAGTCTCAATTTGGACACAGATACGCAGTATTTT. Translation: CASSLNLDTDTQYF.